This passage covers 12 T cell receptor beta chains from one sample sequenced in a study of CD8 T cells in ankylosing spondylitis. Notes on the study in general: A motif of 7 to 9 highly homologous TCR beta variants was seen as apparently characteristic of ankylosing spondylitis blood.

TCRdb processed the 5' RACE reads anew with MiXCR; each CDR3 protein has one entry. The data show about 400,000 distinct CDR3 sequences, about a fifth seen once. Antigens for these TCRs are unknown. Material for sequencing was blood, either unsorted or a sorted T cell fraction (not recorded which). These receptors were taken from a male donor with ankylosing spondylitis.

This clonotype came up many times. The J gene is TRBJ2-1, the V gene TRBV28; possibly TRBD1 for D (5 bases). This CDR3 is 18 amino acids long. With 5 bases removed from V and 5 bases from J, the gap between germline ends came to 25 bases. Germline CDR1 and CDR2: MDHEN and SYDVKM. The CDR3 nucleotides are TGTGCCAGCAGTGAATTCTATTCCAGGGTGGATACCAACAATGAGCAGTTCTTC. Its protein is CASSEFYSRVDTNNEQFF. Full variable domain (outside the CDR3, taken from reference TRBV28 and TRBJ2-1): DVKVTQSSRYLVKRTGEKVFLECVQDMDHENMFWYRQDPGLGLRLIYFSYDVKMKEKGDIPEGYSVSREKKERFSLILESASTNQTSMYLCASSEFYSRVDTNNEQFFGPGTRLTVL.

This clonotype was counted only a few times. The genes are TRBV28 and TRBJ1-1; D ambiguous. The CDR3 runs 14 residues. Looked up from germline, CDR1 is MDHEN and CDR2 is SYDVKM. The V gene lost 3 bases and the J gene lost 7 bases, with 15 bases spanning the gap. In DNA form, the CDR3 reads TGTGCCAGCAGTTTCTATGTGGGAAGTATTGAAGCTTTCTTT. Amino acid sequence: CASSFYVGSIEAFF.

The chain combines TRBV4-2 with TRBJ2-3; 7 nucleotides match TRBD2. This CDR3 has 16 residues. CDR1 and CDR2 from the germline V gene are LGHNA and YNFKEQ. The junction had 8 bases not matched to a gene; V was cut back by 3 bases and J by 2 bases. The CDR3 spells CASSHNSGPTTDTQYF. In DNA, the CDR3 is TGTGCCAGCAGCCATAATAGCGGGCCCACCACAGATACGCAGTATTTT.

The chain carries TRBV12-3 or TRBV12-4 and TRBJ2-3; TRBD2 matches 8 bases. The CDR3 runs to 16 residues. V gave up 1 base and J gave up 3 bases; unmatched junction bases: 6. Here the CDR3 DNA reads TGTGCCAGCAGTTTAGGAGCGGGAGCGGGTACAGATACGCAGTATTTT. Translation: CASSLGAGAGTDTQYF.

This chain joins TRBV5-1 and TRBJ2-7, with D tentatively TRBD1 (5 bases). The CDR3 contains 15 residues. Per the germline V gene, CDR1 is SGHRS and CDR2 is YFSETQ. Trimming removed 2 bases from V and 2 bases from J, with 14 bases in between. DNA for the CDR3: TGCGCCAGCAGCTTAGGGGCGCGATCCCCCTACGAGCAGTACTTC. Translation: CASSLGARSPYEQYF.

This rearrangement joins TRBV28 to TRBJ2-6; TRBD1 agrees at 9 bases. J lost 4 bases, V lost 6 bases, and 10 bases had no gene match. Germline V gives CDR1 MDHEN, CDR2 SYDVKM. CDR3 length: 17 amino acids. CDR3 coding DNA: TGTGCCAGCAGCGACAGGGGGGCGCCGGGAGGGGCCAACGTCCTGACTTTC. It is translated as CASSDRGAPGGANVLTF.

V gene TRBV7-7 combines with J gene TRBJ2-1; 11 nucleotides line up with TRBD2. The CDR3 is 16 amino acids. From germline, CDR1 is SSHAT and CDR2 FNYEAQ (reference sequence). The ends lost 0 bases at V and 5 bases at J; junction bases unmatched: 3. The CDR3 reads CASSLAPSGGNNEQFF. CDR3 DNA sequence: TGTGCCAGCAGCTTAGCCCCTAGCGGGGGGAACAATGAGCAGTTCTTC. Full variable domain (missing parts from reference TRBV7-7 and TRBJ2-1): GAGVSQSPRYKVTKRGQDVTLRCDPISSHATLYWYQQALGQGPEFLTYFNYEAQPDKSGLPSDRFSAERPEGSISTLTIQRTEQRDSAMYRCASSLAPSGGNNEQFFGPGTRLTVL.

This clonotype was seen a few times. DNA for the CDR3: TGTGCCACCGGATGGGGACTAGCCGCAGATACGCAGTATTTT. Amino acids: CATGWGLAADTQYF. J is TRBJ2-3 and V is TRBV28, with 9 nucleotides matching TRBD2. CDR3 length equals 14 residues. Germline V gene lookup returns CDR1 MDHEN and CDR2 SYDVKM. Trimming cost V 10 bases and J 4 bases; bases outside gene matches: 9.

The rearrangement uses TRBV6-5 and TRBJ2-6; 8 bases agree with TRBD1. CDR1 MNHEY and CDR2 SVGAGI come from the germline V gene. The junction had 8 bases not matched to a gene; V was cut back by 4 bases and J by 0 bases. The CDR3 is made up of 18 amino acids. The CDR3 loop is CASSSRWTGLSGANVLTF. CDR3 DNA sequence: TGTGCCAGCAGTTCGCGATGGACAGGGCTCTCTGGGGCCAACGTCCTGACTTTC.

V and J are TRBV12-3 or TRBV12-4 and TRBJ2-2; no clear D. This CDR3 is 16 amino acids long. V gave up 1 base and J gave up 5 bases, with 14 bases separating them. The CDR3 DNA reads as TGTGCCAGCAGTTTAGGGGGTCTACGACGGACCGGGGAGCTGTTTTTT. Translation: CASSLGGLRRTGELFF.

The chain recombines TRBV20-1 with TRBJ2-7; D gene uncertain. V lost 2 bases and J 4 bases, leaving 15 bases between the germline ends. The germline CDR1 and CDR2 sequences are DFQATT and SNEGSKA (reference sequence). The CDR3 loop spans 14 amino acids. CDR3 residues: CSARTGSPRYEQYF. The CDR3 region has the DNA TGCAGTGCTAGAACCGGATCCCCTCGTTACGAGCAGTACTTC.

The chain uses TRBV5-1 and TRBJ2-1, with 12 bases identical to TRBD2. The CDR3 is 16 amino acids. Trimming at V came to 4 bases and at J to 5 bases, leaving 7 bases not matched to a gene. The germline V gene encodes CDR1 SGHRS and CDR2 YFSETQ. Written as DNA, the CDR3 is TGCGCCAGCAGCCAACGGACTAGCGGGGTTGACAATGAGCAGTTCTTC. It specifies CASSQRTSGVDNEQFF.